This record covers a single TCR beta chain. Its specificity is not known. This sample was taken from a study of T cells in tuberculosis. Notes on the study in general: A GMM-specific repertoire classifier reached around 85% accuracy, AUROC more than 0.8.

The CDR3 consists of 11 residues. Germline loops: CDR1 MNHNY, CDR2 SVGAGI (reference sequence). The V gene lost 5 bases and the J gene lost 10 bases, with 10 bases spanning the gap. Method: immunoSEQ multiplex PCR; TCRdb's copy keeps in-frame clones and lacks some. This sample carries 25,000 to 35,000 clones, over 90% of them seen once, and the ten largest clones take 4.9%. Sequencing input: PBMCs. The chain joins TRBV6-6 to TRBJ2-3; D remains unclear. This TCR was sampled from a donor under 30 with latent tuberculosis or without tuberculosis infection. The CDR3 is CASSPQVAQYF. DNA for the CDR3: TGTGCCAGCAGTCCCCAGGTGGCGCAGTATTTT.